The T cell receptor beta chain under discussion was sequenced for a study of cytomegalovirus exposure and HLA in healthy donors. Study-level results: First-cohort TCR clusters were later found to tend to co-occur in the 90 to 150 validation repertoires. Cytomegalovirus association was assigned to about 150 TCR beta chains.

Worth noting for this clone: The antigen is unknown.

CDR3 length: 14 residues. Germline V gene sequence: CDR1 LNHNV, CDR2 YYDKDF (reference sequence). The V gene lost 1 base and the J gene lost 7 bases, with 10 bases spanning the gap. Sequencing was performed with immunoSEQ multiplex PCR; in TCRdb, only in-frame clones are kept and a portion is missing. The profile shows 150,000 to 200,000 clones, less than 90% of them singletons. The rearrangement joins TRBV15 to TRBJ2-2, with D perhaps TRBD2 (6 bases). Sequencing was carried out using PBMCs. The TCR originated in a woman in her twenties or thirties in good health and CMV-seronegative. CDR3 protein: CATSRGGVYGELFF. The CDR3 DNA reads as TGTGCCACCAGCAGAGGCGGGGTGTACGGGGAGCTGTTTTTT.